Below, 31 T cell receptor beta chains from the same sample are listed, as sequenced in a study of technical replicates of blood from a handful of donors. The protocol was immunoSEQ multiplex PCR, while the TCRdb copy is restricted to in-frame clones and leaves out a portion. The sample consists of 10,000 to 13,000 clones, less than 95% of them appearing once. The source material was PBMCs. The source of these receptors is a human donor in good health.

V usage is TRBV10-3 and J usage is TRBJ2-3; the match to TRBD2 covers 7 bases. V was clipped by 0 bases and J by 0 bases; unmatched bases: 3. Germline loops: CDR1 ENHRY, CDR2 SYGVKD. The CDR3 runs 16 residues. CDR3 sequence reads: CAISESKRGSTDTQYF. The DNA for the CDR3 is TGTGCCATCAGTGAGTCTAAGCGGGGTAGCACAGATACGCAGTATTTT.

The V gene is TRBV28, the J gene TRBJ2-5; the match to TRBD2 covers 8 bases. With V trimmed by 3 bases and J by 4 bases, 10 bases remained unmatched. Looked up from germline, CDR1 is MDHEN and CDR2 is SYDVKM. This CDR3 has 16 residues. Here the CDR3 reads CASSLPGLGSSETQYF. CDR3 DNA sequence: TGTGCCAGCAGTTTGCCGGGACTAGGGAGTTCAGAGACCCAGTACTTC. The complete variable domain, with remaining parts taken from reference TRBV28 and TRBJ2-5, reads DVKVTQSSRYLVKRTGEKVFLECVQDMDHENMFWYRQDPGLGLRLIYFSYDVKMKEKGDIPEGYSVSREKKERFSLILESASTNQTSMYLCASSLPGLGSSETQYFGPGTRLLVL.

The chain recombines TRBV2 with TRBJ2-5; TRBD2 matches 7 bases. This CDR3 comprises 16 residues. Losses at the gene ends were 4 bases for V and 1 base for J; bases not matched to a gene: 9. Germline V CDR1 and CDR2: SNHLY, FYNNEI. CDR3 in amino acids: CASSGYGGRGQETQYF. CDR3 bases: TGTGCCAGCAGTGGCTATGGGGGGAGGGGCCAAGAGACCCAGTACTTC. The variable domain in full, completed from reference TRBV2 and TRBJ2-5, reads EPEVTQTPSHQVTQMGQEVILRCVPISNHLYFYWYRQILGQKVEFLVSFYNNEISEKSEIFDDQFSVERPDGSNFTLKIRSTKLEDSAMYFCASSGYGGRGQETQYFGPGTRLLVL.

The rearrangement uses TRBV7-9 and TRBJ2-1; 10 bases match TRBD2. This CDR3 is built from 18 residues. Per germline, CDR1 SEHNR and CDR2 FQNEAQ (reference sequence). V was pared by 3 bases and J by 0 bases, with 8 bases of the junction left unmatched. For the CDR3, the DNA is TGTGCCAGCAGCTTTGACGCGTTAGCGGGAGGCTCCTACAATGAGCAGTTCTTC. Translated: CASSFDALAGGSYNEQFF.

This chain uses TRBV28 with TRBJ2-7; 7 bases agree with TRBD1. The germline gives CDR1 MDHEN, CDR2 SYDVKM. There are 13 residues in the CDR3. Trimming took 5 bases from V and 3 from J; bases not matched to a gene: 4. The CDR3 protein is CASSLGQNYEQYF. The CDR3 nucleotides are TGTGCCAGCAGTCTGGGACAGAACTACGAGCAGTACTTC.

The chain recombines TRBV30 with TRBJ2-3, with 9 bases that match TRBD1. CDR3 length: 14 amino acids. CDR1 is GTSNPN, CDR2 SVGIG, per germline (reference sequence). The V segment lost 7 bases and the J segment 2 bases; nucleotides outside the gene matches: 7. CDR3: CASSRDRVTDTQYF. CDR3 in DNA: TGTGCCTCTTCCCGGGACAGGGTCACAGATACGCAGTATTTT. Supplemented by reference TRBV30 and TRBJ2-3, the full variable domain reads SQTIHQWPATLVQPVGSPLSLECTVEGTSNPNLYWYRQAAGRGLQLLFYSVGIGQISSEVPQNLSASRPQDRQFILSSKKLLLSDSGFYLCASSRDRVTDTQYFGPGTRLTVL.

This chain links TRBV15 with TRBJ2-7, with D possibly being TRBD2 (6 bases). Looked up from germline, CDR1 is LNHNV and CDR2 is YYDKDF (reference sequence). The ends were cut back, 1 base at V and 4 bases at J, with 11 bases in the middle. This CDR3 is built from 14 residues. CDR3 sequence (DNA): TGTGCCACCAGCAGAGGGGGTAGCGGTTACGAGCAGTACTTC. Protein product: CATSRGGSGYEQYF.

This chain joins TRBV5-5 and TRBJ2-1; D may be TRBD1 (5 bases). Trimming left V 2 bases short and J 2 bases short, with 11 bases between. The length of the CDR3 is 15 residues. Looked up from germline, CDR1 is SGHKS and CDR2 is YYEKEE (reference sequence). The CDR3 bases are TGTGCCAGCAGCTTAGACAGTCAGCCCTACAATGAGCAGTTCTTC. Translation: CASSLDSQPYNEQFF. Using reference TRBV5-5 and TRBJ2-1 for the parts outside the CDR3, the full variable domain is DAGVTQSPTHLIKTRGQQVTLRCSPISGHKSVSWYQQVLGQGPQFIFQYYEKEERGRGNFPDRFSARQFPNYSSELNVNALLLGDSALYLCASSLDSQPYNEQFFGPGTRLTVL.

The V call is TRBV5-1, the J call TRBJ2-2, with TRBD1 matching over 12 bases. The V gene end was trimmed by 4 bases and the J gene end by 7 bases; junction bases not matched to a gene: 5. The CDR3 consists of 15 residues. The germline CDR1 and CDR2 sequences are SGHRS and YFSETQ. In nucleotides, the CDR3 is TGCGCCAGCAGCCCGGGGACAGGGGGCTACGGGGAGCTGTTTTTT. Residues: CASSPGTGGYGELFF.

This chain uses TRBV4-2 with TRBJ2-7, with TRBD1 matching over 9 bases. V trimming: 2 bases; J trimming: 4 bases; junction bases outside the gene matches: 12. CDR1 is LGHNA and CDR2 is YNFKEQ in the germline V gene. CDR3 length equals 17 residues. The CDR3 nucleotides are TGTGCCAGCAGCCAAACGGGACAGGGTCCCCTAGGGTACGAGCAGTACTTC. This sequence encodes CASSQTGQGPLGYEQYF.

The CDR3 reads CASSRTRDRGGYTF. The CDR3 DNA follows: TGTGCCAGCAGTCGAACCCGGGACAGGGGCGGCTACACCTTC. V gene TRBV28 combines with J gene TRBJ1-2; 10 bases are a match to TRBD1. In germline, CDR1 is MDHEN, CDR2 SYDVKM. The CDR3 is made up of 14 amino acids. The J segment lost 8 bases and the V segment lost 5 bases, leaving 8 bases of the junction unmatched.

The chain joins TRBV5-6 to TRBJ2-7; 9 bases match TRBD2. Trimming took 1 base from V and 6 from J; bases not matched to a gene: 8. CDR3 length equals 15 residues. Per the germline V gene, CDR1 is SGHDT and CDR2 is YYEEEE. CDR3 amino acids: CASSLSALAGREQYF. In DNA, the CDR3 is TGTGCCAGCAGCTTGAGTGCCCTAGCGGGGCGCGAGCAGTACTTC. Drawing the rest from reference TRBV5-6 and TRBJ2-7, the complete variable domain is DAGVTQSPTHLIKTRGQQVTLRCSPKSGHDTVSWYQQALGQGPQFIFQYYEEEERQRGNFPDRFSGHQFPNYSSELNVNALLLGDSALYLCASSLSALAGREQYFGPGTRLTVT.

The chain recombines TRBV10-2 with TRBJ2-2; 7 bases fit TRBD1. Per the germline V gene, CDR1 is WSHSY and CDR2 is SAAADI. The V gene end was trimmed by 2 bases and the J gene end by 6 bases; junction bases not matched to a gene: 6. The CDR3 runs 15 residues. CDR3 residues: CASSEDRVVPGELFF. The CDR3 DNA is TGCGCCAGCAGTGAGGACAGGGTGGTACCCGGGGAGCTGTTTTTT.

This clone has just one count. This chain connects TRBV9 to TRBJ2-5; 8 positions match TRBD2. The CDR3 covers 15 residues. Looked up from germline, CDR1 is SGDLS and CDR2 is YYNGEE. Trimming removed 4 bases from V and 3 bases from J; junction bases left unmatched: 8. CDR3 region: CASSPFTSGKETQYF. The CDR3 nucleotides read TGTGCCAGCAGCCCCTTTACTAGCGGAAAAGAGACCCAGTACTTC.

The gene calls are TRBV30 and TRBJ2-3, with D hard to call. Germline values: CDR1 GTSNPN, CDR2 SVGIG (reference sequence). Trimming cost V 5 bases and J 2 bases, with 14 bases left between them. This CDR3 has 14 residues. CDR3 nucleotide sequence: TGTGCCTGGGATCGTACCCAAGCCACAGATACGCAGTATTTT. It translates to CAWDRTQATDTQYF.

The CDR3 DNA reads TGTGCCAGCAGTTGGGAGGGGAATAGCAATCAGCCCCAGCATTTT. Its protein is CASSWEGNSNQPQHF. The rearrangement uses TRBV27 and TRBJ1-5; D is perhaps TRBD1 (5 bases). The V and J ends lost 4 bases and 0 bases respectively, with 10 bases between them. The CDR3 has 15 amino acids. Germline CDR1 is MNHEY and CDR2 is SMNVEV (reference sequence).

This clone was seen once. This chain uses TRBV7-2 with TRBJ2-1, with 9 bases matching TRBD2. V dropped 1 base and J dropped 6; count of bases not matched to a gene: 4. The CDR3 totals 15 residues. Germline assignment: CDR1 SGHTA and CDR2 FQGNSA. CDR3 DNA sequence: TGTGCCAGCAGCTTAGGTAGCGGGAGTTTCAATGAGCAGTTCTTC. Protein: CASSLGSGSFNEQFF.

The chain employs TRBV4-1 and TRBJ2-1; perhaps TRBD2 as D (5 bases). V lost 0 bases and J lost 2, with 11 bases in between. This CDR3 contains 16 residues. Looked up from germline, CDR1 is MGHRA and CDR2 is YSYEKL. Here the CDR3 DNA reads TGCGCCAGCAGCCAAGATCGTACTAGTACCTACAATGAGCAGTTCTTC. It encodes CASSQDRTSTYNEQFF.

The chain is built from TRBV19 and TRBJ2-5; 8 bases align to TRBD1. Trimming at V came to 5 bases and at J to 1 base, leaving 6 bases not matched to a gene. The CDR3 loop spans 15 amino acids. CDR1 and CDR2 from the germline V gene are LNHDA and SQIVND (reference sequence). The CDR3 spells CASSSRQGFQETQYF. The CDR3 coding sequence is TGTGCCAGTAGTTCGAGACAGGGGTTCCAAGAGACCCAGTACTTC. Supplemented by reference TRBV19 and TRBJ2-5, the full variable domain reads DGGITQSPKYLFRKEGQNVTLSCEQNLNHDAMYWYRQDPGQGLRLIYYSQIVNDFQKGDIAEGYSVSREKKESFPLTVTSAQKNPTAFYLCASSSRQGFQETQYFGPGTRLLVL.

The CDR3 spells CAIAGTGGGGANVLTF. The CDR3 region has the DNA TGTGCCATCGCCGGGACAGGGGGCGGAGGGGCCAACGTCCTGACTTTC. The genes are TRBV10-3 and TRBJ2-6; TRBD1 agrees at 12 bases. This CDR3 contains 16 residues. V shed 8 bases, J shed 4 bases, and the junction held 6 bases outside the gene matches. Germline V gives CDR1 ENHRY, CDR2 SYGVKD.

The count of this clone is one. The CDR3 sequence: CASSPFEGNTEAFF. CDR3 bases: TGTGCCAGCAGCCCCTTTGAGGGCAACACTGAAGCTTTCTTT. The rearrangement joins TRBV6-5 to TRBJ1-1; D remains unclear. Germline V gives CDR1 MNHEY, CDR2 SVGAGI. The CDR3 contains 14 residues. V gave up 6 bases and J gave up 2 bases, with 13 bases separating them.

The chain links TRBV5-1 to TRBJ1-2; maybe TRBD1 (5 bases). The CDR3 consists of 14 residues. V was shortened by 0 bases and J by 3 bases, with 9 bases between the two germline ends. Germline-derived CDR1 and CDR2 are SGHRS and YFSETQ. Here the CDR3 reads CASSLDRTDYGYTF. CDR3 in DNA: TGCGCCAGCAGCTTGGACAGGACCGACTATGGCTACACCTTC.

J is TRBJ2-7 and V is TRBV5-4, with 15 bases matching TRBD2. V shed 6 bases and J 7 bases; nucleotides not matched to a gene: 11. Germline V lookup: CDR1 SGHNT, CDR2 YYREEE (reference sequence). The CDR3 is made up of 16 amino acids. The CDR3 nucleotides read TGTGCCAGCAACCCTGGTGGGACTAGCGGGAGGAGGGAGCAGTACTTC. The encoded protein is CASNPGGTSGRREQYF.

The V and J genes are TRBV2 and TRBJ2-1, with 9 bases matching TRBD2. The germline V gene has CDR1 SNHLY and CDR2 FYNNEI. CDR3 size: 13 residues. The V and J ends lost 7 bases and 4 bases, in that order; junction bases with no gene match: 2. The CDR3 sequence: CASNLAGYNEQFF. The DNA of the CDR3 is TGTGCCAGCAATCTAGCGGGATACAATGAGCAGTTCTTC.

The chain links TRBV19 to TRBJ1-2, with D perhaps TRBD1 (6 bases). CDR1 and CDR2 (germline): LNHDA, SQIVND (reference sequence). The CDR3 consists of 13 residues. V was trimmed by 7 bases and J by 4 bases, leaving 13 bases between them. DNA of the CDR3: TGTGCCAGTACCCCAGGGGTTGGCTATGGCTACACCTTC. It specifies CASTPGVGYGYTF.

The chain has TRBV5-1 and TRBJ2-1, with TRBD1 identical over 8 bases. With V trimmed by 5 bases and J by 6 bases, 10 bases remained unmatched. The CDR3 is 15 residues long. Germline CDR1 reads SGHRS; CDR2 reads YFSETQ. CDR3 sequence: CASSRSGQGSNEQFF. The CDR3 DNA follows: TGCGCCAGCAGTAGGAGTGGACAGGGCTCCAATGAGCAGTTCTTC.

The chain employs TRBV10-1 and TRBJ2-1; 7 bases are shared with TRBD2. The germline V gene encodes CDR1 WNHNN and CDR2 SYGVQD (reference sequence). The CDR3 sequence is 13 residues long. With 6 bases clipped from V and 5 bases from J, the junction kept 4 bases outside the gene matches. The CDR3 region is CASRPGLDNEQFF. In DNA, the CDR3 is TGCGCCAGCAGACCCGGACTAGACAATGAGCAGTTCTTC.

The chain has TRBV11-3 and TRBJ2-7; D possibly corresponds to TRBD1 (7 bases). Germline-derived CDR1 and CDR2 are SGHNT and YENEEA. CDR3 length: 13 residues. The V and J ends lost 5 bases and 4 bases respectively, with 12 bases between them. CDR3 sequence reads: CASSAGQPYEQYF. DNA of the CDR3: TGTGCCAGCAGCGCGGGACAGCCTTACGAGCAGTACTTC.

This chain uses TRBV7-9 with TRBJ2-6, with D tentatively TRBD1 (6 bases). This CDR3 contains 15 residues. The germline CDR1 and CDR2 sequences are SEHNR and FQNEAQ (reference sequence). The V end lost 5 bases, the J end lost 2 bases, and 10 bases lay between the germline ends. CDR3 region: CASSLQGTGANVLTF. The CDR3 DNA reads as TGTGCCAGCAGCCTACAGGGAACTGGGGCCAACGTCCTGACTTTC.

This sequence joins TRBV5-1 and TRBJ2-7; TRBD2 is a possible D gene (6 bases). V shed 3 bases and J shed 7 bases, with 20 bases lying between them. Germline CDR1 and CDR2: SGHRS and YFSETQ. The CDR3 sequence is 15 residues long. The CDR3 sequence is CASSSGLGSIGEQYF. CDR3 in DNA: TGCGCCAGCAGCTCGGGACTCGGCTCAATTGGGGAGCAGTACTTC.

This clone has just one count. V gene TRBV7-8 combines with J gene TRBJ1-3; D is possibly TRBD1 (6 bases). This CDR3 has 14 residues. Trimming stripped 4 bases from V and 1 base from J, with 8 bases between. Germline V CDR1 and CDR2: SGHVS, FQNEAQ. CDR3 sequence: CASSSQGSGNTIYF. DNA of the CDR3: TGTGCCAGCAGCTCACAGGGATCTGGAAACACCATATATTTT.